The clone carrying this T cell receptor beta chain has only a few counts. The target antigen is unknown. Gene and germline names: mouse. Sequencing ends 1 residue short of the CDR3 end; the germline J gene provides the rest. The time point here: mouse harvest day 14 after allogeneic transplant. The graft held 10^6 splenic CD5+ T cells and 10^7 T-cell-depleted bone marrow cells. Tissues came from B6→BALB/c major-mismatch GVHD mice at day 7 or 14. The CDR3 loop spans 15 amino acids. Germline CDR1 LGHDT, CDR2 YNNKQL (reference sequence). V was pared by 4 bases and J by 4 bases, with 6 bases of the junction left unmatched. These data are taken from a study of tissue T cells after allogeneic stem cell transplantation. This table comes from immunoSEQ multiplex PCR, and its TCRdb copy is limited to in-frame clones, with some not included. The data hold roughly 4,200 clones, with more than 45% observed a single time.

Whole-study findings and limits: Blood and spleen captured only part of the tissue TCR repertoire. Few T cell clones were shared across patients, but motif clusters showed tissue-specific shared signatures. TCR repertoires tracked anatomic similarity, regardless of disease or transplant status.

The receptor was derived from a female BALB/c mouse given C57BL/6 T cells with graft-versus-host disease after an allogeneic hematopoietic cell transplant. The V gene is TRBV4, the J gene TRBJ2-1, with TRBD2 identical over 8 bases. The sequencing input was lymph node tissue. The CDR3 DNA, read in part, is TGTGCCAGCAGCTCGTCTGGGGGGCGGTATGCTGAGCAGTTC. Its protein product is CASSSSGGRYAEQF. The complete CDR3 sequence is CASSSSGGRYAEQFF.